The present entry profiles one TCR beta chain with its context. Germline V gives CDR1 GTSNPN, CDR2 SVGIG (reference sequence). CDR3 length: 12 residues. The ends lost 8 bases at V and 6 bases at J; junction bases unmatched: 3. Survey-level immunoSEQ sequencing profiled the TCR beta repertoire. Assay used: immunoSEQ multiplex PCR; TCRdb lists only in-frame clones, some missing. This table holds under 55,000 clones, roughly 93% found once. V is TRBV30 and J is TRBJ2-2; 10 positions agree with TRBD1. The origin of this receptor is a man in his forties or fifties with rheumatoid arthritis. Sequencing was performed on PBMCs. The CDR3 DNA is TGTGCCGGGACAGGGGTTCCCGGGGAGCTGTTTTTT. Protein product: CAGTGVPGELFF.